Following are 25 T cell receptor beta chains from one sample sequenced in a study of early T cells in non-severe SARS-CoV-2 infection. Each CDR3 protein is one row after TCRdb ran MiXCR on the 5' RACE reads. The sample carries some 57,000 distinct CDR3 sequences, 4.5% to 7% recorded once. Sequencing used whole blood. These receptors came from an adult who was a healthcare worker with PCR-confirmed SARS-CoV-2 infection or an uninfected control (not recorded which).

This clonotype was recorded many times. The chain uses TRBV2 and TRBJ1-2; D is undetermined. The CDR3 spans 8 residues. V lost 8 bases, J lost 7 bases, and 2 bases lay in between. CDR1 and CDR2 (germline): SNHLY, FYNNEI. The CDR3 DNA follows: TGTGCCAGCGGTGGCTACACCTTC. Amino acid sequence: CASGGYTF.

Ten or more counts support this clonotype. V gene TRBV7-9 combines with J gene TRBJ2-7, with D tentatively TRBD2 (6 bases). V was cut by 4 bases and J by 7 bases, with 14 bases left in between. The germline gives CDR1 SEHNR, CDR2 FQNEAQ (reference sequence). The CDR3 runs to 13 residues. DNA for the CDR3: TGTGCCAGCAGCTCCCCGGGCAGCGGGGAGCAGTACTTC. Protein: CASSSPGSGEQYF.

This clonotype was seen repeatedly, ten times or more. The V and J genes are TRBV6-2 or TRBV6-3 and TRBJ2-2; 7 bases align to TRBD1. CDR3 length: 15 residues. V lost 5 bases and J lost 1; bases outside the gene matches: 4. Germline V gene sequence: CDR1 MNHEY, CDR2 SVGEGT. CDR3 DNA sequence: TGTGCCAGCAGTCCCGGGACAGAGAACACCGGGGAGCTGTTTTTT. Encoded protein: CASSPGTENTGELFF.

This clonotype was observed many times. The chain uses TRBV6-2 or TRBV6-3 and TRBJ1-2, with D perhaps matching TRBD1 (6 bases). The CDR3 spans 14 residues. Germline CDR1 is MNHEY and CDR2 is SVGEGT. V was cut by 2 bases and J by 6 bases, with 13 bases left in between. CDR3 sequence reads: CASSYDQGPNGYTF. CDR3 in DNA: TGTGCCAGCAGTTACGATCAGGGGCCTAATGGCTACACCTTC.

In this sample, this clonotype turned up many times. This chain joins TRBV24-1 and TRBJ2-1, with a possible D match to TRBD2 (5 bases). The length of the CDR3 is 16 residues. The V end lost 0 bases, the J end lost 2 bases, and 10 bases lay between the germline ends. Germline CDR1 KGHDR, CDR2 SFDVKD. Written as DNA, the CDR3 is TGTGCCACCAGTGATTTGGCGGGTACGACCTACAATGAGCAGTTCTTC. Its translation: CATSDLAGTTYNEQFF.

This clonotype was seen repeatedly, ten times or more. The chain uses TRBV19 and TRBJ1-2, with D perhaps TRBD1 (6 bases). The CDR3 covers 14 residues. The V gene lost 6 bases and the J gene lost 4 bases, with 15 bases spanning the gap. The germline CDR1 and CDR2 sequences are LNHDA and SQIVND (reference sequence). CDR3 coding DNA: TGTGCCAGTAGCCCCACAGGGCTCGGCTATGGCTACACCTTC. Translation gives CASSPTGLGYGYTF.

The chain employs TRBV6-6 and TRBJ1-1; D is uncertain. The CDR3 has 14 amino acids. Deletions cut 2 bases from V and 6 bases from J, with 13 bases between. Germline-derived CDR1 and CDR2 are MNHNY and SVGAGI (reference sequence). DNA of the CDR3: TGTGCCAGCAGTTACGAAGCCGCCGACCCTGAAGCTTTCTTT. Its translation: CASSYEAADPEAFF.

The table lists this clonotype with many counts. The chain is built from TRBV10-2 and TRBJ2-1, with 7 bases fitting TRBD2. Germline values: CDR1 WSHSY, CDR2 SAAADI. CDR3 length: 14 residues. The J segment lost 7 bases and the V segment lost 6 bases, leaving 9 bases of the junction unmatched. The chain's CDR3 is CASRLAPGGNEQFF. The DNA for the CDR3 is TGCGCCAGCAGATTAGCTCCCGGGGGGAATGAGCAGTTCTTC.

V and J are TRBV10-2 and TRBJ2-7, with 13 nucleotides matching TRBD2. The CDR3 sequence is 17 residues long. CDR1 and CDR2 (germline): WSHSY, SAAADI. J was trimmed by 2 bases and V by 6 bases; bases with no gene match: 10. The CDR3 DNA reads as TGCGCCAGCAGACTAGCGGGAGGGCCAGGGCCCACCTACGAGCAGTACTTC. This gives the protein CASRLAGGPGPTYEQYF.

This clonotype was seen repeatedly, ten times or more. This sequence joins TRBV29-1 and TRBJ2-1; D might be TRBD1 (5 bases). The CDR3 has 10 residues. CDR1 and CDR2 (germline): SQVTM, ANQGSEA. Trimming took 6 bases from V and 9 from J, leaving 9 bases between them. As DNA, the CDR3 is TGCAGCGTGAACCAGGGTGAGCAGTTCTTC. This gives the protein CSVNQGEQFF.

This clonotype was recorded many times. The chain uses TRBV6-6 and TRBJ1-1; the match to TRBD1 covers 9 bases. Germline CDR1 reads MNHNY; CDR2 reads SVGAGI (reference sequence). The CDR3 runs to 15 residues. V trimming: 5 bases; J trimming: 4 bases; junction bases outside the gene matches: 8. CDR3 in amino acids: CASSDNRGRVTEAFF. The CDR3, as DNA: TGTGCCAGCAGTGATAACAGGGGGCGCGTCACTGAAGCTTTCTTT.

V is TRBV5-4 and J is TRBJ2-1, with D possibly being TRBD2 (6 bases). Germline CDR1 SGHNT, CDR2 YYREEE (reference sequence). There are 11 residues in the CDR3. V was trimmed by 5 bases and J by 7 bases, leaving 7 bases between them. CDR3 protein: CASREGNEQFF. CDR3 coding DNA: TGTGCCAGCAGGGAGGGGAATGAGCAGTTCTTC.

The sample holds many counts of this clonotype. DNA of the CDR3: TGTGCCAGCAGTTACTCTGGGGGTCCAGCTTACAATGAGCAGTTCTTC. This translates into CASSYSGGPAYNEQFF. This chain connects TRBV6-5 to TRBJ2-1; D tentatively reads TRBD1 or TRBD2 (5 bases each). Germline CDR1 MNHEY, CDR2 SVGAGI. V gave up 0 bases and J gave up 4 bases, with 13 bases separating them. The length of the CDR3 is 16 residues.

Only a few counts were recorded for this clonotype. CDR3 in DNA: TGTGCCAGCGGGTTCCGAAACATTCAGTACTTC. Translation: CASGFRNIQYF. The chain is built from TRBV2 and TRBJ2-4; no clear D. The CDR3 consists of 11 residues. The germline V gene has CDR1 SNHLY and CDR2 FYNNEI. V lost 8 bases, J lost 6 bases, and 8 bases lay in between.

This clonotype was seen repeatedly, ten times or more. The chain uses TRBV11-2 and TRBJ2-5, with D perhaps matching TRBD2 (6 bases). Germline-derived CDR1 and CDR2 are SGHAT and FQNNGV. This CDR3 is 15 amino acids long. V gave up 5 bases and J gave up 0 bases, with 13 bases separating them. The CDR3 DNA sequence: TGTGCCAGCAGCCATAGACTAGAATACCAAGAGACCCAGTACTTC. This sequence encodes CASSHRLEYQETQYF. Filled out from reference TRBV11-2 and TRBJ2-5, the complete variable domain reads EAGVAQSPRYKIIEKRQSVAFWCNPISGHATLYWYQQILGQGPKLLIQFQNNGVVDDSQLPKDRFSAERLKGVDSTLKIQPAKLEDSAVYLCASSHRLEYQETQYFGPGTRLLVL.

The CDR3 loop reads CATKTGVGPQHF. The CDR3 DNA follows: TGTGCCACCAAGACAGGGGTTGGACCCCAGCATTTT. The rearrangement links TRBV19 to TRBJ1-5; 8 positions agree with TRBD1. The CDR3 sequence is 12 residues long. CDR1 is LNHDA and CDR2 is SQIVND in the germline V gene (reference sequence). V lost 10 bases to trimming and J lost 10 bases; unmatched junction nucleotides: 9.

This clonotype was recorded at least ten times. The chain uses TRBV20-1 and TRBJ1-5; perhaps TRBD1 as D (5 bases). V lost 4 bases to trimming and J lost 5 bases, with 12 bases between them. CDR3 length: 13 amino acids. Germline loops: CDR1 DFQATT, CDR2 SNEGSKA (reference sequence). As DNA, the CDR3 is TGCAGTGCTATCGGGACGGGCTATCAGCCCCAGCATTTT. Translation: CSAIGTGYQPQHF.

V usage is TRBV5-1 and J usage is TRBJ2-7, with D perhaps matching TRBD1 (6 bases). V lost 5 bases and J 6 bases, leaving 15 bases between the germline ends. The CDR3 has 13 residues. CDR1 is SGHRS, CDR2 YFSETQ, per germline. CDR3 in amino acids: CASSGAGVGEQYF. CDR3 nucleotides: TGCGCCAGCAGTGGTGCAGGGGTAGGCGAGCAGTACTTC.

On this clonotype itself: The CDR3 ends on some other residue instead of the conserved phenylalanine or tryptophan, so this is likely a read error. The rearrangement joins TRBV7-7 to TRBJ2-5; TRBD2 matches at 11 bases. This CDR3 spans 14 amino acids. The ends lost 5 bases at V and 4 bases at J; junction bases unmatched: 3. Germline V gene sequence: CDR1 SSHAT, CDR2 FNYEAQ (reference sequence). This CDR3 is CASSAGTSGETQYS. The CDR3 nucleotides are TGTGCCAGCAGCGCTGGGACTAGCGGAGAGACCCAGTACTCC.

This clonotype was observed at least ten times. This chain links TRBV6-4 with TRBJ2-3, with TRBD2 matching 16 bases. Germline V lookup: CDR1 MRHNA, CDR2 SNTAGT. The CDR3 is 16 amino acids. The junction had 0 bases not matched to a gene; V was cut back by 2 bases and J by 4 bases. CDR3 DNA sequence: TGTGCCAGCAGTGACGGGACTAGCGGGGGGGCAGATACGCAGTATTTT. As protein: CASSDGTSGGADTQYF.

In this sample, this clonotype turned up many times. J is TRBJ1-6 and V is TRBV7-2; TRBD1 might be the D (6 bases). Trimming took off 3 bases at V and 8 bases at J, with 14 bases between the two ends. The CDR3 runs to 15 residues. Germline values: CDR1 SGHTA, CDR2 FQGNSA. The CDR3, as DNA: TGTGCCAGCAGCTTGGGGGGCGTAAATGATTCACCCCTCCACTTT. Amino acids: CASSLGGVNDSPLHF.

This clonotype was recorded at least ten times. This sequence joins TRBV7-3 and TRBJ2-1, with a possible D match to TRBD2 (6 bases). Germline V gene sequence: CDR1 SGHTA, CDR2 FQGTGA. The CDR3 is 15 residues long. Trimming pared 7 bases from V and 9 bases from J, leaving 22 bases between. The CDR3 DNA reads as TGTGCCAGCACCCGAGAGAGGCGGGGTATCCGTGAGCAGTTCTTC. The encoded protein is CASTRERRGIREQFF.

This clonotype was counted many times. J is TRBJ1-1 and V is TRBV6-5; D is perhaps TRBD1 (5 bases). The CDR3 sequence is 17 residues long. The germline V gene encodes CDR1 MNHEY and CDR2 SVGAGI. The germline V and J ends were trimmed by 3 bases and 0 bases, with 17 bases remaining between them. As DNA, the CDR3 is TGTGCCAGCAGTTATCAGCCGCTTGGGGGGATGAACACTGAAGCTTTCTTT. Its translation: CASSYQPLGGMNTEAFF.

In its sample, this clonotype was seen many times. The chain carries TRBV5-1 and TRBJ2-5; possible D gene TRBD1, 5 bases. The germline V gene encodes CDR1 SGHRS and CDR2 YFSETQ. V shed 4 bases and J shed 1 base, with 8 bases lying between them. The CDR3 is 13 residues long. The CDR3 spells CASSPQGQETQYF. Written as DNA, the CDR3 is TGCGCCAGCAGCCCCCAGGGCCAAGAGACCCAGTACTTC.

This clonotype was seen at least ten times. The CDR3, as DNA: TGCAGTGCTAGAGGGACAGGGAGCTCCTACGAGCAGTACTTC. It translates to CSARGTGSSYEQYF. The rearrangement uses TRBV20-1 and TRBJ2-7; 8 bases map to TRBD1. CDR3 length: 14 residues. V was pared by 1 base and J by 0 bases, with 2 bases of the junction left unmatched. CDR1 and CDR2 from the germline V gene are DFQATT and SNEGSKA (reference sequence).